These T cell receptor beta chains were read from a single sample in a study of CD8 T cells in ankylosing spondylitis. In TCRdb, the 5' RACE reads were re-called with MiXCR into one record per CDR3 protein. Among 670,000 or so distinct CDR3 sequences, 15% to 20% were seen once, and the ten largest hold about a fifth. The sample comprised blood, either unsorted or a sorted T cell fraction (not recorded which). The receptors stem from a male donor with ankylosing spondylitis. Each CDR3 is given with its conserved first and last residue. A D gene is named only where the DNA matches it firmly. Clone size is given for some rows only: seen once, a few or many times, or a class if the clone is expanded.

J gene,clone size,V gene,D gene,CDR3 protein,CDR3 DNA
TRBJ2-5,few,TRBV5-1,TRBD2,CASSPYPTTSGTETQYF,TGCGCCAGCAGCCCTTATCCTACGACTAGCGGGACAGAGACCCAGTACTTC
TRBJ1-1,-,TRBV6-2/TRBV6-3,TRBD1,CASSHRTGGSEAFF,TGTGCCAGCAGTCACCGGACAGGGGGGTCTGAAGCTTTCTTT
TRBJ2-7,-,TRBV7-2,-,CASSLVAETYEQYF,TGTGCCAGCAGCTTAGTGGCGGAAACCTACGAGCAGTACTTC
TRBJ2-7,-,TRBV11-2,-,CASSLVPGAYEQYF,TGTGCCAGCAGCTTAGTCCCGGGGGCCTACGAGCAGTACTTC
TRBJ1-1,few,TRBV7-8,-,CASSLRVGGTNTEAFF,TGTGCCAGCAGCTTAAGGGTGGGGGGAACGAACACTGAAGCTTTCTTT
TRBJ2-5,-,TRBV11-2,-,CASSPDYQETQYF,TGTGCCAGCAGCCCGGACTACCAAGAGACCCAGTACTTC
TRBJ2-1,few,TRBV29-1,-,CSGGTAGEQFF,TGCAGCGGGGGGACTGCAGGGGAGCAGTTCTTC
TRBJ2-7,-,TRBV20-1,TRBD2,CSAISLAYEQYF,TGCAGTGCTATATCACTAGCGTACGAGCAGTACTTC
TRBJ2-3,-,TRBV5-1,-,CASSVGNTDTQYF,TGCGCCAGCAGCGTGGGAAACACAGATACGCAGTATTTT
TRBJ2-1,few,TRBV15,-,CATSSPKGQGGDNEQFF,TGTGCCACCAGCAGCCCTAAAGGGCAGGGGGGCGACAATGAGCAGTTCTTC
TRBJ2-7,-,TRBV5-1,TRBD2,CASSSLTSGGAGYEQYF,TGCGCCAGCAGCTCCCTGACTAGCGGGGGGGCCGGGTACGAGCAGTACTTC
TRBJ2-3,-,TRBV12-3/TRBV12-4,-,CASSPTPGGADTQYF,TGTGCCAGCAGTCCCACTCCGGGCGGGGCAGATACGCAGTATTTT
TRBJ1-1,few,TRBV2,TRBD1,CASMDREGGLNTEAFF,TGTGCCAGCATGGACAGGGAAGGAGGTTTGAACACTGAAGCTTTCTTT
TRBJ1-2,-,TRBV4-1,TRBD1,CASSQVGGGRDYGYTF,TGCGCCAGCAGCCAAGTCGGAGGGGGCAGGGACTATGGCTACACCTTC
TRBJ2-7,-,TRBV7-9,-,CASSLESGVAAYEQYF,TGTGCCAGCAGCTTAGAGTCCGGAGTTGCAGCCTACGAGCAGTACTTC
TRBJ2-4,-,TRBV12-3/TRBV12-4,-,CASSPAGVRAKNIQYF,TGTGCCAGCAGCCCCGCCGGGGTCCGAGCCAAAAACATTCAGTACTTC
TRBJ2-3,-,TRBV20-1,-,CSASTKWGTDTQYF,TGCAGTGCTAGTACAAAATGGGGCACAGATACGCAGTATTTT
TRBJ1-1,-,TRBV5-1,-,CASSLDQPGGTEAFF,TGCGCCAGCAGCTTGGACCAGCCCGGTGGGACTGAAGCTTTCTTT
TRBJ2-1,-,TRBV5-5,-,CASSLRPDNEQFF,TGTGCCAGCAGCTTACGACCGGACAATGAGCAGTTCTTC
TRBJ1-1,many,TRBV3-1,-,CASSPSGMAGANTEAFF,TGTGCCAGCAGCCCTAGTGGGATGGCTGGGGCGAACACTGAAGCTTTCTTT
TRBJ1-5,few,TRBV18,-,CASSLSDSFNQPQHF,TGTGCCAGCTCACTCTCGGACAGCTTCAATCAGCCCCAGCATTTT
TRBJ2-5,few,TRBV6-5,-,CASSHPKVETQYF,TGTGCCAGCAGTCACCCAAAGGTAGAGACCCAGTACTTC
TRBJ2-3,few,TRBV6-1,TRBD1,CASRKDRGTDTQYF,TGTGCCAGCAGAAAGGACAGGGGGACAGATACGCAGTATTTT
TRBJ2-6,many,TRBV5-1,-,CASSRTGLSGANVLTF,TGCGCCAGCAGCCGCACAGGGCTGTCCGGGGCCAACGTCCTGACTTTC
TRBJ2-5,-,TRBV6-5,TRBD2,CASSYNWEGTQYF,TGTGCCAGCAGTTACAATTGGGAGGGGACCCAGTACTTC
TRBJ2-7,-,TRBV11-2,TRBD1,CASSLDWTGLSYEQYF,TGTGCCAGCAGCTTAGATTGGACAGGGCTCTCCTACGAGCAGTACTTC
TRBJ2-3,-,TRBV14,-,CASSQDTGVTQYF,TGTGCCAGCAGCCAAGATACGGGAGTCACGCAGTATTTT
TRBJ2-7,-,TRBV4-2,-,CASSQEEGVSSYEQYF,TGTGCCAGCAGCCAAGAGGAGGGGGTGAGCTCCTACGAGCAGTACTTC
TRBJ1-2,many,TRBV3-1,-,CASSPLDGGYTF,TGTGCCAGCAGCCCTCTAGATGGGGGCTACACCTTC
TRBJ2-1,-,TRBV12-3/TRBV12-4,TRBD1,CASSPGGVGYNEQFF,TGTGCCAGCAGCCCAGGGGGCGTCGGCTACAATGAGCAGTTCTTC
TRBJ2-1,few,TRBV10-2,TRBD2,CASSVDLGLAVNEQFF,TGCGCCAGCAGTGTTGACCTGGGACTAGCGGTAAATGAGCAGTTCTTC
TRBJ1-1,-,TRBV12-3/TRBV12-4,TRBD1,CASSSDRDQAFF,TGTGCCAGCAGTTCCGACAGGGACCAAGCTTTCTTT
TRBJ1-2,-,TRBV20-1,-,CSAPRQGPGYTF,TGCAGTGCCCCACGTCAGGGTCCTGGCTACACCTTC
TRBJ2-6,-,TRBV5-1,TRBD1,CASSWDSASGANVLTF,TGCGCCAGCAGTTGGGACAGCGCTTCTGGGGCCAACGTCCTGACTTTC
TRBJ2-1,-,TRBV5-1,-,CASSQTPDEQFF,TGCGCCAGCAGCCAGACACCGGATGAGCAGTTCTTC
TRBJ2-5,-,TRBV2,TRBD2,CASSGSGSSGETQYF,TGTGCCAGCAGTGGGAGCGGGAGCTCGGGAGAGACCCAGTACTTC
TRBJ2-7,-,TRBV15,-,CATSRAIQDEQYF,TGTGCCACCAGCAGAGCTATCCAGGACGAGCAGTACTTC
TRBJ2-1,few,TRBV14,TRBD1,CASSGDRAIGNEQFF,TGTGCCAGCAGCGGAGACAGGGCGATTGGCAATGAGCAGTTCTTC
TRBJ1-5,-,TRBV27,-,CASMEDYQGPLNQPQHF,TGTGCCAGCATGGAGGATTATCAGGGCCCCCTCAATCAGCCCCAGCATTTT
TRBJ2-7,few,TRBV5-1,-,CASRRDEGYEQYF,TGCGCCAGTAGACGGGACGAAGGCTACGAGCAGTACTTC